This is a list of T cell receptor beta chains from one sample in a study of blood T cell repertoires in COVID-19. The method was immunoSEQ multiplex PCR; TCRdb's version includes in-frame clones alone and lacks a portion of them. The sample yields roughly 300,000 clones, 75% to 90% seen once. The material sequenced was peripheral blood. Every receptor here comes from a woman aged 40 to 49 who had recovered from COVID-19. Both conserved end residues are part of each CDR3. D genes are given only for firm matches. A clone size is listed for some rows: how often the clone was seen (once, few, many), or a class if it is expanded.

d_call	v_call	j_call	clone_size	cdr3_aa	cdr3_nt
-	TRBV21-1	TRBJ1-5	-	CASNSGTGGQPQHF	TGTGCCAGCAATTCCGGGACAGGGGGTCAGCCCCAGCATTTT
TRBD2	TRBV25-1	TRBJ2-3	-	CASSDPPRTSGGTDTQYF	TGTGCCAGCAGTGATCCCCCGAGGACTAGCGGGGGAACAGATACGCAGTATTTT
TRBD1	TRBV19	TRBJ1-4	-	CASSRTGWEKLFF	TGTGCCAGTAGCAGGACAGGATGGGAAAAACTGTTTTTT
-	TRBV27	TRBJ1-2	-	CASSSKRASMGYTF	TGTGCCAGCAGTTCCAAGCGGGCCTCGATGGGCTACACCTTC
TRBD1	TRBV6-5	TRBJ2-3	-	CASRRDRVKDTQYF	TGTGCCAGCAGAAGGGACAGGGTGAAAGATACGCAGTATTTT
TRBD1	TRBV12-5	TRBJ1-6	-	CASGQDRAEYSPLHF	TGTGCTAGTGGTCAGGACAGGGCAGAGTATTCACCCCTCCACTTT
TRBD1	TRBV5-4	TRBJ2-3	-	CASTTGGWGGDTQYF	TGTGCCAGCACCACAGGGGGCTGGGGGGGAGATACGCAGTATTTT
-	TRBV2	TRBJ2-2	-	CASSVSSFPTGELFF	TGTGCCAGCAGTGTGAGCTCGTTTCCAACCGGGGAGCTGTTTTTT
-	TRBV6-5	TRBJ2-1	-	CASRAGNEQFF	TGTGCCAGCAGGGCGGGGAATGAGCAGTTCTTC
-	TRBV6-6	TRBJ1-6	-	CASRAGPGRSNSPLHF	TGTGCCAGCCGAGCGGGGCCTGGAAGATCTAATTCACCCCTCCACTTT
-	TRBV25-1	TRBJ2-1	-	CASRKANEQFF	TGTGCCAGCAGGAAAGCTAATGAGCAGTTCTTC
-	TRBV7-9	TRBJ1-2	-	CASSFTSPSGRDGYTF	TGTGCCAGCAGCTTCACATCCCCCTCGGGGAGAGATGGCTACACCTTC
-	TRBV18	TRBJ1-1	-	CASSPSRQNTEAFF	TGTGCCAGCTCACCTTCCAGACAAAACACTGAAGCTTTCTTT
TRBD1	TRBV6-4	TRBJ1-2	-	CASSVRTGSTGGYTF	TGTGCCAGCAGTGTACGGACAGGGTCGACGGGTGGCTACACCTTC
TRBD2	TRBV5-4	TRBJ2-1	-	CASSLGLAGGAAYNEQFF	TGTGCCAGCAGCTTGGGGCTAGCGGGGGGGGCAGCCTACAATGAGCAGTTCTTC
-	TRBV19	TRBJ1-5	-	CASSIDKGGGQPQHF	TGTGCCAGTAGTATAGACAAAGGGGGGGGACAGCCCCAGCATTTT
TRBD2	TRBV5-6	TRBJ2-5	once	CASSYGGTSGPETQYF	TGTGCCAGCAGCTACGGAGGGACTAGCGGTCCAGAGACCCAGTACTTC
TRBD1	TRBV2	TRBJ2-7	-	CASTWTGWSYEQYF	TGTGCCAGCACCTGGACAGGGTGGTCCTACGAGCAGTACTTC
TRBD1	TRBV29-1	TRBJ2-1	-	CSVDGYRQGTYNEQFF	TGCAGCGTTGACGGGTACCGACAGGGCACCTACAATGAGCAGTTCTTC
-	TRBV5-1	TRBJ2-7	-	CASRPNGGQSYEQYF	TGCGCCAGCAGGCCCAATGGCGGCCAATCCTACGAGCAGTACTTC
-	TRBV9	TRBJ1-1	-	CASSAGYRGNTEAFF	TGTGCCAGCAGCGCGGGCTACCGGGGGAACACTGAAGCTTTCTTT
TRBD1	TRBV7-9	TRBJ1-4	-	CASSLRTGLATNEKLFF	TGTGCCAGCAGCTTAAGGACAGGCCTTGCAACTAATGAAAAACTGTTTTTT
-	TRBV6-5	TRBJ2-3	-	CASTTGNTDTQYF	TGTGCCAGCACGACGGGGAACACAGATACGCAGTATTTT
-	TRBV5-8	TRBJ2-3	-	CASSLAGWASRSSTDTQYF	TGTGCCAGCAGCTTGGCAGGGTGGGCAAGTCGGTCTAGCACAGATACGCAGTATTTT
TRBD1	TRBV30	TRBJ2-7	-	CAWSWDRGYEQYF	TGTGCCTGGAGTTGGGACAGGGGATACGAGCAGTACTTC
TRBD1	TRBV18	TRBJ1-1	-	CASSPRIQGMNTEAFF	TGTGCCAGCTCACCTAGAATACAGGGGATGAACACTGAAGCTTTCTTT
TRBD2	TRBV7-7	TRBJ2-3	-	CASSPAGPDMRTDTQYF	TGTGCTAGCAGCCCAGCGGGACCCGATATGCGTACAGATACGCAGTATTTT
-	TRBV5-1	TRBJ2-1	-	CASSLEPRVPYNEQFF	TGCGCCAGCAGCTTGGAGCCCAGGGTCCCCTACAATGAGCAGTTCTTC
-	TRBV12-5	TRBJ2-1	-	CASGLVLGGGRRYNEQFF	TGTGCTAGTGGTTTGGTACTCGGAGGGGGCAGGCGGTACAATGAGCAGTTCTTC
TRBD1	TRBV2	TRBJ1-3	-	CASSDRGQGISGNTIYF	TGTGCCAGCAGTGACAGGGGACAGGGGATCTCTGGAAACACCATATATTTT
TRBD1	TRBV2	TRBJ1-1	few	CASRQGETEAFF	TGTGCCAGTCGACAGGGGGAAACTGAAGCTTTCTTT
TRBD1	TRBV9	TRBJ1-6	-	CASSPGQGARSPLHF	TGTGCCAGCAGCCCCGGACAGGGGGCGAGATCACCCCTCCACTTT
TRBD1	TRBV4-1	TRBJ1-5	-	CASSQQGQINQPQHF	TGCGCCAGCAGCCAACAGGGACAGATCAATCAGCCCCAGCATTTT
TRBD1	TRBV6-6	TRBJ2-3	-	CASSPHRDRGTDTQYF	TGTGCCAGCAGTCCTCACCGGGACAGGGGAACAGATACGCAGTATTTT
-	TRBV9	TRBJ1-2	-	CASTPSGGSYGYTF	TGTGCCAGCACCCCATCGGGGGGTAGCTATGGCTACACCTTC
TRBD2	TRBV2	TRBJ2-7	-	CASSQLAGNYEQYF	TGTGCCAGCAGTCAACTAGCGGGGAACTACGAGCAGTACTTC
TRBD1	TRBV2	TRBJ2-7	-	CASRRDRERHEQYF	TGTGCCAGCAGGCGGGACAGGGAACGACACGAGCAGTACTTC
TRBD1	TRBV5-1	TRBJ1-5	-	CASSPGGQGSNQPQHF	TGCGCCAGCAGCCCGGGGGGACAGGGCTCAAATCAGCCCCAGCATTTT
TRBD1	TRBV19	TRBJ2-1	many	CASSIEGQAYNEQFF	TGTGCCAGTAGTATAGAGGGACAGGCTTACAATGAGCAGTTCTTC
TRBD1	TRBV27	TRBJ2-7	-	CASSFTGQGYEQYF	TGTGCCAGCAGTTTTACGGGACAGGGCTACGAGCAGTACTTC
-	TRBV7-2	TRBJ1-2	-	CASSWRDGYTF	TGTGCCAGCAGTTGGAGGGATGGCTACACCTTC